This passage covers 26 T cell receptor beta chains from one sample sequenced in a study of T-cell reconstitution after alpha-beta-depleted transplantation in children. As it was prepared, the TCRbeta library received unique molecular identifiers. TCRdb re-called the PCR reads through MiXCR, storing one row per CDR3 protein. The table has around 92,000 distinct CDR3 sequences, 12% seen once. This specimen consisted of PBMCs from the stem cell graft donor, obtained from the stem cell graft. The receptors here all came from a human donor who donated a stem cell graft to a child with inherited bone marrow failure.

This clonotype was detected ten times or more. This chain joins TRBV5-5 and TRBJ2-7; TRBD1 aligns across 10 bases. Germline V lookup: CDR1 SGHKS, CDR2 YYEKEE (reference sequence). The CDR3 has 16 residues. The V segment lost 4 bases and the J segment 4 bases; nucleotides outside the gene matches: 11. The CDR3 loop reads CASSAILGQGFYEQYF. The CDR3 DNA reads as TGTGCCAGCAGCGCAATCCTGGGACAGGGGTTTTACGAGCAGTACTTC. Together with reference TRBV5-5 and TRBJ2-7, the CDR3 gives the full variable domain: DAGVTQSPTHLIKTRGQQVTLRCSPISGHKSVSWYQQVLGQGPQFIFQYYEKEERGRGNFPDRFSARQFPNYSSELNVNALLLGDSALYLCASSAILGQGFYEQYFGPGTRLTVT.

The chain links TRBV15 to TRBJ2-7; 8 bases map to TRBD1. This CDR3 spans 14 amino acids. V lost 0 bases to trimming and J lost 5 bases; unmatched junction nucleotides: 3. The germline CDR1 and CDR2 sequences are LNHNV and YYDKDF (reference sequence). The CDR3 sequence is CATSRDTTGDEQYF. The DNA of the CDR3 is TGTGCCACCAGCAGAGATACGACAGGGGACGAGCAGTACTTC.

This clonotype was counted many times. The chain links TRBV5-1 to TRBJ1-1; D ambiguous. The CDR3 runs 14 residues. V lost 2 bases and J 1 base, leaving 9 bases between the germline ends. CDR1 is SGHRS, CDR2 YFSETQ, per germline. In DNA form, the CDR3 reads TGCGCCAGCAGCTTCCTTGGACGGAACACTGAAGCTTTCTTT. Its translation is CASSFLGRNTEAFF.

This clonotype has more than one count but fewer than ten. The J gene is TRBJ2-2, the V gene TRBV9; D gene ambiguous. Germline CDR1 reads SGDLS; CDR2 reads YYNGEE. The V gene lost 3 bases and the J gene lost 0 bases, with 6 bases spanning the gap. This CDR3 contains 14 residues. CDR3 amino acids: CASSGAPNTGELFF. The CDR3 bases are TGTGCCAGCAGCGGGGCGCCGAACACCGGGGAGCTGTTTTTT.

This clonotype was seen ten or more times. This chain connects TRBV20-1 to TRBJ1-1; D gene unclear. This CDR3 is built from 13 residues. Germline V gene lookup returns CDR1 DFQATT and CDR2 SNEGSKA (reference sequence). V lost 0 bases and J lost 1, with 6 bases in between. CDR3 DNA: TGCAGTGCTAGAGAGAGTCCGAACACTGAAGCTTTCTTT. Its translation is CSARESPNTEAFF.

This clonotype was found many times. This sequence joins TRBV20-1 and TRBJ2-2; 12 nucleotides match TRBD2. Trimming removed 6 bases from V and 4 bases from J; junction bases left unmatched: 6. Germline V gene data show CDR1 as DFQATT and CDR2 as SNEGSKA (reference sequence). The CDR3 has 15 amino acids. This CDR3 reads CSAAGLAGLTGELFF. As DNA, the CDR3 is TGCAGTGCCGCAGGACTAGCGGGGCTCACCGGGGAGCTGTTTTTT.

This clonotype has just a few counts. The chain joins TRBV4-3 to TRBJ2-5; TRBD1 or TRBD2 may be the D gene (5 bases each). CDR3 length equals 15 residues. With 1 base removed from V and 7 bases from J, the gap between germline ends came to 16 bases. Germline CDR1 and CDR2: LGHNA and YSLEER. The CDR3 is CASSQVWDPRWTQYF. Written as DNA, the CDR3 is TGCGCCAGCAGCCAAGTATGGGACCCCCGGTGGACCCAGTACTTC.

This clonotype was detected only a few times. The germline gene is not matched at one end of the junction; a read error may be the cause. The genes are TRBV29-1 and TRBJ1-2; D unclear. The CDR3 runs to 12 residues. The germline CDR1 and CDR2 sequences are SQVTM and ANQGSEA. The CDR3: CSVEDRDPGYTF. The CDR3 coding sequence is TGCAGCGTTGAAGATCGTGACCCTGGCTACACTTTC. The variable domain in full, with the rest retrieved from reference TRBV29-1 and TRBJ1-2, is SAVISQKPSRDICQRGTSLTIQCQVDSQVTMMFWYRQQPGQSLTLIATANQGSEATYESGFVIDKFPISRPNLTFSTLTVSNMSPEDSSIYLCSVEDRDPGYTFGSGTRLTVV.

This clonotype was observed many times. The gene calls are TRBV6-2 or TRBV6-3 and TRBJ1-5; tentative D call: TRBD1 (6 bases). Trimming cost V 5 bases and J 6 bases, with 14 bases left between them. The CDR3 extends over 14 amino acids. The germline CDR1 and CDR2 sequences are MNHEY and SVGEGT. CDR3 DNA sequence: TGTGCCAGCAGTCAATCAGGGGTTGTTCAGCCCCAGCATTTT. This encodes CASSQSGVVQPQHF.

There are many counts of this clonotype. This chain uses TRBV5-1 with TRBJ1-1, with D maybe TRBD1 (5 bases). CDR3 length equals 13 residues. Germline V gene lookup returns CDR1 SGHRS and CDR2 YFSETQ. V lost 0 bases and J lost 7, with 10 bases in between. CDR3 DNA sequence: TGCGCCAGCAGCTTGGCCGGGGGACTTGAAGCTTTCTTT. Translation: CASSLAGGLEAFF.

The sample holds a few counts of this clonotype. The chain employs TRBV20-1 and TRBJ2-5, with D hard to call. Trimming shortened V by 2 bases and J by 1 base, and 2 bases separated the two germline ends. Germline V lookup: CDR1 DFQATT, CDR2 SNEGSKA (reference sequence). This CDR3 contains 11 residues. The DNA of the CDR3 is TGCAGTGCTAGATCCCAAGAGACCCAGTACTTC. It yields the protein CSARSQETQYF.

This clonotype showed up many times. V is TRBV20-1 and J is TRBJ1-6; unclear D gene. Germline CDR1 DFQATT, CDR2 SNEGSKA (reference sequence). V shed 7 bases and J shed 15 bases, with 16 bases lying between them. The CDR3 is made up of 11 amino acids. The CDR3 DNA sequence: TGCAGTGTACTACGGGAACGGGACCTCCACTTT. Its protein product is CSVLRERDLHF.

Ten or more counts support this clonotype. The chain carries TRBV7-2 and TRBJ1-5; 10 nucleotides line up with TRBD1. Germline values: CDR1 SGHTA, CDR2 FQGNSA. The CDR3 runs to 14 residues. With 8 bases clipped from V and 6 bases from J, the junction kept 7 bases outside the gene matches. The CDR3 sequence is CASALGDRGQPQHF. The CDR3 nucleotides are TGTGCCAGCGCCTTGGGGGACAGGGGTCAGCCCCAGCATTTT.

This sequence joins TRBV7-8 and TRBJ2-1; 9 nucleotides match TRBD2. Per the germline V gene, CDR1 is SGHVS and CDR2 is FQNEAQ. V dropped 5 bases and J dropped 7; count of bases not matched to a gene: 6. The CDR3 is made up of 14 amino acids. The CDR3 protein is CASSLSGSKNEQFF. Here the CDR3 DNA reads TGTGCCAGCAGCCTTAGCGGGAGTAAGAATGAGCAGTTCTTC.

The chain combines TRBV30 with TRBJ1-6, with 11 bases identical to TRBD1. The CDR3 totals 14 residues. The germline V gene has CDR1 GTSNPN and CDR2 SVGIG (reference sequence). V was pared by 1 base and J by 9 bases, with 2 bases of the junction left unmatched. CDR3 nucleotides: TGTGCCTGGAGTGCAGGGACAGGGGGTTCACCCCTCCACTTT. Its protein product is CAWSAGTGGSPLHF.

In this sample, this clonotype is medium-sized. This rearrangement joins TRBV7-9 to TRBJ2-1; 10 nucleotides line up with TRBD2. The CDR3 length is 16 residues. The V segment lost 5 bases and the J segment 10 bases; nucleotides outside the gene matches: 14. Germline V gene lookup returns CDR1 SEHNR and CDR2 FQNEAQ (reference sequence). The CDR3 protein is CASSPRRSGRAREQFF. In nucleotides, the CDR3 is TGTGCCAGCAGCCCGCGGCGGAGCGGGAGGGCCCGGGAGCAGTTCTTC.

This clonotype was counted at least ten times. V usage is TRBV24-1 and J usage is TRBJ1-1; a weak D match, TRBD1 (5 bases). Germline V gene lookup returns CDR1 KGHDR and CDR2 SFDVKD. V gave up 1 base and J gave up 5 bases, with 7 bases separating them. The CDR3 has 13 residues. The CDR3 sequence is CATSDFWGTEAFF. In nucleotides, the CDR3 is TGTGCCACCAGTGATTTCTGGGGGACTGAAGCTTTCTTT.

This clonotype was recorded many times. The CDR3 region has the DNA TGTGCCAGCAGCTTGACAGGGGTAACGACTGGGGCCAACGTCCTGACTTTC. Amino acid sequence: CASSLTGVTTGANVLTF. This rearrangement joins TRBV7-9 to TRBJ2-6, with 8 bases lining up with TRBD1. Germline CDR1 and CDR2: SEHNR and FQNEAQ (reference sequence). The CDR3 runs 17 residues. V lost 3 bases, J lost 2 bases, and 6 bases stayed unmatched.

This clonotype showed up many times. The V gene is TRBV11-2, the J gene TRBJ2-1; 10 bases are a match to TRBD2. The CDR3 has 15 residues. Per the germline V gene, CDR1 is SGHAT and CDR2 is FQNNGV. V was clipped by 1 base and J by 9 bases; unmatched bases: 6. The DNA of the CDR3 is TGTGCCAGCAGCTTAGTCATAGCGGGAGGTATTGAGCAGTTCTTC. Its protein is CASSLVIAGGIEQFF.

This clonotype was picked up many times. The chain employs TRBV3-1 and TRBJ2-1, with 7 bases fitting TRBD1. Germline assignment: CDR1 LGHDT and CDR2 YNNKEL (reference sequence). V trimming: 2 bases; J trimming: 5 bases; junction bases outside the gene matches: 0. This CDR3 is built from 13 residues. The CDR3 DNA sequence: TGTGCCAGCAGCCAAACAGGGGACAATGAGCAGTTCTTC. Protein product: CASSQTGDNEQFF.

This clonotype was picked up many times. The chain joins TRBV3-1 to TRBJ2-2; D call uncertain. V was trimmed by 0 bases and J by 8 bases, leaving 1 base between them. This CDR3 has 11 residues. The V gene's germline CDR1 is LGHDT and CDR2 YNNKEL (reference sequence). The CDR3 sequence: CASSQEGELFF. CDR3 DNA: TGTGCCAGCAGCCAAGAGGGGGAGCTGTTTTTT.

This clonotype was detected ten times or more. The chain uses TRBV7-3 and TRBJ2-1, with TRBD1 matching 10 bases. With 2 bases clipped from V and 4 bases from J, the junction kept 2 bases outside the gene matches. The germline V gene has CDR1 SGHTA and CDR2 FQGTGA. This CDR3 has 15 amino acids. The CDR3 DNA is TGTGCCAGCAGCTTAGAGGGACAGGGGTACAATGAGCAGTTCTTC. Translated: CASSLEGQGYNEQFF. Together with reference TRBV7-3 and TRBJ2-1, the CDR3 gives the full variable domain: GAGVSQTPSNKVTEKGKYVELRCDPISGHTALYWYRQSLGQGPEFLIYFQGTGAADDSGLPNDRFFAVRPEGSVSTLKIQRTERGDSAVYLCASSLEGQGYNEQFFGPGTRLTVL.

This clonotype was seen ten or more times. The genes are TRBV20-1 and TRBJ2-1; possibly TRBD1 or TRBD2 for D (6 bases each). Germline loops: CDR1 DFQATT, CDR2 SNEGSKA (reference sequence). Deletions cut 3 bases from V and 5 bases from J, with 14 bases between. The CDR3 has 14 amino acids. CDR3 DNA sequence: TGCAGTGCTAGTGACGGGGGCATTAACAATGAGCAGTTCTTC. It yields the protein CSASDGGINNEQFF.

The chain combines TRBV11-1 with TRBJ1-4; no clear D gene. V lost 4 bases to trimming and J lost 4 bases, with 7 bases between them. CDR1 and CDR2 (germline): SGHAT, FQDESV (reference sequence). The CDR3 runs to 13 residues. The CDR3 here is CASSYEFNEKLFF. The CDR3 bases are TGTGCCAGCAGCTACGAGTTTAATGAAAAACTGTTTTTT. Supplemented by reference TRBV11-1 and TRBJ1-4, the full variable domain reads EAEVAQSPRYKITEKSQAVAFWCDPISGHATLYWYRQILGQGPELLVQFQDESVVDDSQLPKDRFSAERLKGVDSTLKIQPAELGDSAMYLCASSYEFNEKLFFGSGTQLSVL.

This clonotype was recorded many times. The CDR3 DNA follows: TGTGCCAGTAGTATCGGCTGGGGGGCTAGCTCCTACGAGCAGTACTTC. Amino acid sequence: CASSIGWGASSYEQYF. V usage is TRBV19 and J usage is TRBJ2-7; D assignment may be TRBD1 or TRBD2 (6 bases each). Germline V CDR1 and CDR2: LNHDA, SQIVND (reference sequence). The CDR3 consists of 16 residues. Trimming shortened V by 3 bases and J by 0 bases, and 15 bases separated the two germline ends.

This clonotype was found many times. The chain joins TRBV7-2 to TRBJ1-4; TRBD1 matches 11 bases. This CDR3 is 15 amino acids long. Per the germline V gene, CDR1 is SGHTA and CDR2 is FQGNSA. Germline trimming cut 1 base from V and 6 bases from J; bases unmatched to any gene: 1. CDR3 protein: CASSLGTGGYEKLFF. As DNA, the CDR3 is TGTGCCAGCAGCTTAGGGACAGGGGGCTATGAAAAACTGTTTTTT.